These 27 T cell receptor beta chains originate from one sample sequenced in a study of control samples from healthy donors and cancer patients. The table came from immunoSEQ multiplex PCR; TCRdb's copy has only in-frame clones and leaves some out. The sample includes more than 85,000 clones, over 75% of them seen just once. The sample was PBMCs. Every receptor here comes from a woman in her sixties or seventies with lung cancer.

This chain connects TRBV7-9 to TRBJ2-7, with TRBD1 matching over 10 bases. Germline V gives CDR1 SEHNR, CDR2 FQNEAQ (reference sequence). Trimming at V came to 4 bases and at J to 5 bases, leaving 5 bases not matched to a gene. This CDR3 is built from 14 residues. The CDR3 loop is CASSSTGGRDEQYF. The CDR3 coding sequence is TGTGCCAGCAGCTCGACAGGGGGCCGTGACGAGCAGTACTTC.

CDR3 nucleotide sequence: TGCGCCAGCAGCTGGGGGGTTAGCCAGCTCATCTACAATGAGCAGTTCTTC. Amino acid sequence: CASSWGVSQLIYNEQFF. The chain links TRBV5-1 to TRBJ2-1; D is possibly TRBD2 (6 bases). CDR1 SGHRS and CDR2 YFSETQ come from the germline V gene. V lost 3 bases, J lost 3 bases, and 19 bases lay in between. The CDR3 covers 17 residues.

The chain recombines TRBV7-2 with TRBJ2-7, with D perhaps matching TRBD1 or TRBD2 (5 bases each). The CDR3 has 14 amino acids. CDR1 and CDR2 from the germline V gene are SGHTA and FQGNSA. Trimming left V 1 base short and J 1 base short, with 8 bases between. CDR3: CASSLGDGSYEQYF. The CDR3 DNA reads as TGTGCCAGCAGCTTAGGGGACGGATCCTACGAGCAGTACTTC.

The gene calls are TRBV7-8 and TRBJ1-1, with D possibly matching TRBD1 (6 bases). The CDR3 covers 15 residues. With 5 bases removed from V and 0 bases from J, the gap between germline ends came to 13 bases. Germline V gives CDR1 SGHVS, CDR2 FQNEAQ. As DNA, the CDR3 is TGTGCCAGCAGCAAACGACAGGCGATGAACACTGAAGCTTTCTTT. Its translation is CASSKRQAMNTEAFF. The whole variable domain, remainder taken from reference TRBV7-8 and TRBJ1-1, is GAGVSQSPRYKVAKRGQDVALRCDPISGHVSLFWYQQALGQGPEFLTYFQNEAQLDKSGLPSDRFFAERPEGSVSTLKIQRTQQEDSAVYLCASSKRQAMNTEAFFGQGTRLTVV.

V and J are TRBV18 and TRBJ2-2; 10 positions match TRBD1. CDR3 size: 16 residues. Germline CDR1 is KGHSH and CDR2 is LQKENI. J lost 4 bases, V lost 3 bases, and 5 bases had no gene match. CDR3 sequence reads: CASSPRQGAGTGELFF. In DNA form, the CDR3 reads TGTGCCAGCTCACCCCGACAGGGGGCGGGCACCGGGGAGCTGTTTTTT.

The CDR3 DNA is TGTGCCAGCTCACCAATTGGTGGACAGAACACTGAAGCTTTCTTT. Its translation: CASSPIGGQNTEAFF. The V and J genes are TRBV18 and TRBJ1-1, with D perhaps TRBD1 (5 bases). V was shortened by 2 bases and J by 1 base, with 11 bases between the two germline ends. Germline V gene data show CDR1 as KGHSH and CDR2 as LQKENI. This CDR3 has 15 amino acids.

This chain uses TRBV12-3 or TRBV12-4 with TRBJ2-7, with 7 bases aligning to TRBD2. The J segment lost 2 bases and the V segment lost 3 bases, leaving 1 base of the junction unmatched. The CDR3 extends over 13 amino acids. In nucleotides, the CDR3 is TGTGCCAGCAGTTTCGGACTAGCCTACGAGCAGTACTTC. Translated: CASSFGLAYEQYF.

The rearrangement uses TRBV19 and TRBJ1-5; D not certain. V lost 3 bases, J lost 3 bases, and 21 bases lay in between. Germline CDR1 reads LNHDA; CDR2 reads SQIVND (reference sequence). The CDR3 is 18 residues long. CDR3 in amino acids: CASSIRPLMRNFNQPQHF. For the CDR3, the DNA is TGTGCCAGTAGTATTAGGCCCCTGATGAGGAACTTCAATCAGCCCCAGCATTTT.

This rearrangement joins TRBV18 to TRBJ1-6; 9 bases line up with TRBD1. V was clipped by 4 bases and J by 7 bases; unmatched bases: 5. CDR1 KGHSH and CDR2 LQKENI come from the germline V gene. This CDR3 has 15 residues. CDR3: CASSLQTGGNSPLHF. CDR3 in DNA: TGTGCCAGCTCACTTCAGACAGGGGGGAATTCACCCCTCCACTTT. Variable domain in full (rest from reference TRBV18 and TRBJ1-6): NAGVMQNPRHLVRRRGQEARLRCSPMKGHSHVYWYRQLPEEGLKFMVYLQKENIIDESGMPKERFSAEFPKEGPSILRIQQVVRGDSAAYFCASSLQTGGNSPLHFGNGTRLTVT.

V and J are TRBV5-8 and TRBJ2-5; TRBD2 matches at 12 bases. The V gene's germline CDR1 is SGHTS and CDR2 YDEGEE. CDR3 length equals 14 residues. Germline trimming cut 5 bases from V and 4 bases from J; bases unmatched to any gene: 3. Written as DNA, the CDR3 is TGTGCCAGCAGAACGGGACTAGCGGGAGAGACCCAGTACTTC. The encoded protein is CASRTGLAGETQYF.

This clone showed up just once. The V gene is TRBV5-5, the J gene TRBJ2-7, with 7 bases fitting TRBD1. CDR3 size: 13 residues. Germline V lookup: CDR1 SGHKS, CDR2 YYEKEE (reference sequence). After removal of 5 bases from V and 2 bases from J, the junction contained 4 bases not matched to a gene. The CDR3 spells CASRETGAYEQYF. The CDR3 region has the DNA TGTGCCAGCAGGGAAACAGGGGCCTACGAGCAGTACTTC. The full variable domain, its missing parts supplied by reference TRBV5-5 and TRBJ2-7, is DAGVTQSPTHLIKTRGQQVTLRCSPISGHKSVSWYQQVLGQGPQFIFQYYEKEERGRGNFPDRFSARQFPNYSSELNVNALLLGDSALYLCASRETGAYEQYFGPGTRLTVT.

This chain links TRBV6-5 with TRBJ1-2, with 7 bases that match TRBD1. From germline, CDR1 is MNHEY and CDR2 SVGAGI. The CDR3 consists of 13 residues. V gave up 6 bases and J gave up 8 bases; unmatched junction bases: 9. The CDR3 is CASRRDSSWGYTF. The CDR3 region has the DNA TGTGCCAGCAGGCGGGACAGCTCATGGGGCTACACCTTC.

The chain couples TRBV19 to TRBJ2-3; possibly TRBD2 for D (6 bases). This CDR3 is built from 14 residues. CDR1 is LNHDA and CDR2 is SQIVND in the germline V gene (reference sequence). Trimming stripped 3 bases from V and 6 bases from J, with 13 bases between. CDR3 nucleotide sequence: TGTGCCAGTAGTATTCTACGACGGGGGGATACGCAGTATTTT. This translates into CASSILRRGDTQYF. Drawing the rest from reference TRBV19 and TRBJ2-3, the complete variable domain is DGGITQSPKYLFRKEGQNVTLSCEQNLNHDAMYWYRQDPGQGLRLIYYSQIVNDFQKGDIAEGYSVSREKKESFPLTVTSAQKNPTAFYLCASSILRRGDTQYFGPGTRLTVL.

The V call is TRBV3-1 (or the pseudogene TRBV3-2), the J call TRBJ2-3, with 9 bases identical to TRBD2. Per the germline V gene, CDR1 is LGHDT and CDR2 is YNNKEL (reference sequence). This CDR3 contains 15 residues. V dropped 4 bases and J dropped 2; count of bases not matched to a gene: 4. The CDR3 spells CASSPSGGFTDTQYF. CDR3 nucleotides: TGTGCCAGCAGCCCGAGCGGGGGGTTCACAGATACGCAGTATTTT.

CDR3 nucleotide sequence: TGTGCCAGCAGGCCGACTAGCGGGGGCCAAGAGACCCAGTACTTC. It yields the protein CASRPTSGGQETQYF. This sequence joins TRBV6-5 and TRBJ2-5; 12 bases map to TRBD2. Germline V gene sequence: CDR1 MNHEY, CDR2 SVGAGI. Unmatched junction bases numbered 3, after V lost 6 bases and J lost 1 base. The CDR3 extends over 15 amino acids.

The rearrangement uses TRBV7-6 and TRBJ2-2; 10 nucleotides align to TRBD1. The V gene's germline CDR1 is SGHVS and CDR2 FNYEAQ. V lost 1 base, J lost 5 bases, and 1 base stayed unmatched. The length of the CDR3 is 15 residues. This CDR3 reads CASSLGQGATGELFF. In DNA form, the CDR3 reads TGTGCCAGCAGCTTAGGACAGGGGGCAACCGGGGAGCTGTTTTTT.

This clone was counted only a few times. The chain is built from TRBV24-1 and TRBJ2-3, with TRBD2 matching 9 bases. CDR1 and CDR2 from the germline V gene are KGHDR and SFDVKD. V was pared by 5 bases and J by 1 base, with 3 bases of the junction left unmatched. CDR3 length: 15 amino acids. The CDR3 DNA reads TGTGCCACCAGTGCAGCTAGCGGGGGCACAGATACGCAGTATTTT. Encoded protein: CATSAASGGTDTQYF.

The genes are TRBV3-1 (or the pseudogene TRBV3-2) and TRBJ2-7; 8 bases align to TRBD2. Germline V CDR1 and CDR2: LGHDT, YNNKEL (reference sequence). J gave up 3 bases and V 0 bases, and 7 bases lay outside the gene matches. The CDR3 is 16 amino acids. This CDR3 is CASSQERTSIFYEQYF. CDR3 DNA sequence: TGTGCCAGCAGCCAAGAACGGACTAGCATTTTCTACGAGCAGTACTTC.

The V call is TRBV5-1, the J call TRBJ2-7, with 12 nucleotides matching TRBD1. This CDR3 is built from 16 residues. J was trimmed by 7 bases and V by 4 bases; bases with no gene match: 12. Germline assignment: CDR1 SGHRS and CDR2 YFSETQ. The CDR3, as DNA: TGCGCCAGCAGCGCGGATCCGGGACAGGGGGCGAATGAGCAGTACTTC. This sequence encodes CASSADPGQGANEQYF.

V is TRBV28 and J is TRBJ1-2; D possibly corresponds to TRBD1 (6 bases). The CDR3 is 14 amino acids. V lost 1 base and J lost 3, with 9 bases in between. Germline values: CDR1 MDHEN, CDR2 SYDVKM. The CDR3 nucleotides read TGTGCCAGCAGTTTATACCCAGGGGACTATGGCTACACCTTC. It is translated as CASSLYPGDYGYTF.

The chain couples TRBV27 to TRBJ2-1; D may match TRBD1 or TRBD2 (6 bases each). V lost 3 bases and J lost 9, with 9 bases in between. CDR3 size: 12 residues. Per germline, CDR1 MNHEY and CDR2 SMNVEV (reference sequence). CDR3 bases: TGTGCCAGCAGTTTGGGGGGCCGTGAGCAGTTCTTC. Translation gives CASSLGGREQFF.

CDR3 loop: CAIRQGQPTSTEAFF. CDR3 in DNA: TGTGCCATCAGGCAGGGACAGCCGACGAGCACTGAAGCTTTCTTT. The V and J genes are TRBV10-3 and TRBJ1-1; TRBD1 matches at 7 bases. The CDR3 length is 15 residues. After removal of 6 bases from V and 4 bases from J, the junction contained 11 bases not matched to a gene. Germline CDR1 reads ENHRY; CDR2 reads SYGVKD.

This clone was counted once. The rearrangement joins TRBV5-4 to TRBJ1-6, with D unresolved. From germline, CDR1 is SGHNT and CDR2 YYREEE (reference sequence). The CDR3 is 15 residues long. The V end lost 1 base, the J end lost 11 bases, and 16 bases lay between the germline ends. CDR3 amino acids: CASSLISNPPAPLHF. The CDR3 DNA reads TGTGCCAGCAGCTTGATATCCAACCCCCCAGCACCCCTCCACTTT.

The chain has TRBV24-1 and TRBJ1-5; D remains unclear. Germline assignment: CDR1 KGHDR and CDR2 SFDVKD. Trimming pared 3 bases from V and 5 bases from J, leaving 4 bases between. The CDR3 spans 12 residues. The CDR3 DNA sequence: TGTGCCACCAGTGATAGAGATCAGCCCCAGCATTTT. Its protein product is CATSDRDQPQHF.

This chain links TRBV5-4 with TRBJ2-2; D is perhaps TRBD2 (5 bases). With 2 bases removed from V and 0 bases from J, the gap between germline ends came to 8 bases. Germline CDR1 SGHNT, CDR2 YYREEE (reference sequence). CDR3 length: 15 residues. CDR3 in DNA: TGTGCCAGCAGCTTACTAGGGCCGAACACCGGGGAGCTGTTTTTT. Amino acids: CASSLLGPNTGELFF.

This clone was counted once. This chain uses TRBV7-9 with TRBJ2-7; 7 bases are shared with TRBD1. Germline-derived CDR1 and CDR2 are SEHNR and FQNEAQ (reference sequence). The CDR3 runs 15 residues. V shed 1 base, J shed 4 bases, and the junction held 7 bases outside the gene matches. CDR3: CASSLVAATGYEQYF. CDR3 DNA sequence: TGTGCCAGCAGCTTAGTGGCGGCGACAGGGTACGAGCAGTACTTC. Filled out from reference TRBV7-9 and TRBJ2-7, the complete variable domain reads DTGVSQNPRHKITKRGQNVTFRCDPISEHNRLYWYRQTLGQGPEFLTYFQNEAQLEKSRLLSDRFSAERPKGSFSTLEIQRTEQGDSAMYLCASSLVAATGYEQYFGPGTRLTVT.

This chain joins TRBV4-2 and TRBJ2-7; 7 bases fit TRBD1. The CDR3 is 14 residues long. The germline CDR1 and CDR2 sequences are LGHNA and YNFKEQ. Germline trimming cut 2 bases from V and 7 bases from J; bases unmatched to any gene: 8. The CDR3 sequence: CASSQPTSTGEQYF. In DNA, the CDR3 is TGTGCCAGCAGCCAACCCACCTCGACAGGGGAGCAGTACTTC.